The clone carrying this T cell receptor (beta chain) has only a few counts. The antigen is not known. The sample comes from a study of beta chain features in type 1 diabetes. Looking at the study overall: The patient and healthy donor groups were comparable for age, gender and cell yields.

Study-wide points: The influence of HLA type on TCRB rearrangement stayed undetermined.

Every bit of the isolated RNA underwent reverse transcription, so sequencing read expressed TCRB transcripts. The average output of naive, central memory and regulatory T cell samples was several million reads. The assay was immunoSEQ multiplex PCR, and TCRdb's table has in-frame clones only and misses some. The sample records around 240,000 clones, 9.6% being singletons. The source material was naive CD4+ T cells from blood. This TCR was sampled from a woman between 18 and 29 years old in good health.

The CDR3 DNA is TGCGCCAGCAGTGAGCCCGGACTAGCAGGAGATACGCAGTATTTT. This translates into CASSEPGLAGDTQYF. The V call is TRBV10-1, the J call TRBJ2-3, with 8 positions matching TRBD2. Germline CDR1 WNHNN, CDR2 SYGVQD (reference sequence). The CDR3 totals 15 residues. J gave up 5 bases and V 2 bases, and 6 bases lay outside the gene matches.